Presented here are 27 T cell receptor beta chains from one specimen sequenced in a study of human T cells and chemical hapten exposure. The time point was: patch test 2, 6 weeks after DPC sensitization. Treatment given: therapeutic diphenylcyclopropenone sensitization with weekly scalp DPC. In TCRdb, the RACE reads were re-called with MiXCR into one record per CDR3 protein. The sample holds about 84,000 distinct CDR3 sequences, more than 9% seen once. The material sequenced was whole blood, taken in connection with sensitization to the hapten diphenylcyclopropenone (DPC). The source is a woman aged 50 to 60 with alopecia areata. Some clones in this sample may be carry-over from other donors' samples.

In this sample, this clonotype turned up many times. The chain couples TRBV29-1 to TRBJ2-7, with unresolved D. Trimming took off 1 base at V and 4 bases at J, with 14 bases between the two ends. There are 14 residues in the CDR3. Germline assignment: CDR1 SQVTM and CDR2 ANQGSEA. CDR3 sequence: CSVEGWAAGYEQYF. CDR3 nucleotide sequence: TGCAGCGTTGAAGGTTGGGCCGCCGGGTACGAGCAGTACTTC.

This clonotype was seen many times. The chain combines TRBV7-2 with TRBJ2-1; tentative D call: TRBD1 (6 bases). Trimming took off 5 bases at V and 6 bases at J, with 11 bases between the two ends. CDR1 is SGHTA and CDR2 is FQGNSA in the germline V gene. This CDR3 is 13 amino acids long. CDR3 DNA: TGTGCCAGCAGCAACAGGGTATCCAATGAGCAGTTCTTC. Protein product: CASSNRVSNEQFF.

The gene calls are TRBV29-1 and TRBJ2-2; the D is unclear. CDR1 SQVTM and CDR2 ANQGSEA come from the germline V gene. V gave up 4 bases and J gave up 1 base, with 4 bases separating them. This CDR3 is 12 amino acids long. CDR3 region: CSVVRNTGELFF. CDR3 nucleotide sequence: TGCAGCGTTGTCAGGAACACCGGGGAGCTGTTTTTT.

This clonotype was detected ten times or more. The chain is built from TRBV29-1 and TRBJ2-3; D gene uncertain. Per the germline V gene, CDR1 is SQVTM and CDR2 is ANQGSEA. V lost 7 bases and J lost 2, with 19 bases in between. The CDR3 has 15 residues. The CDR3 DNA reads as TGCAGCGCCGCAAAACGACCGGTGAACACAGATACGCAGTATTTT. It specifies CSAAKRPVNTDTQYF.

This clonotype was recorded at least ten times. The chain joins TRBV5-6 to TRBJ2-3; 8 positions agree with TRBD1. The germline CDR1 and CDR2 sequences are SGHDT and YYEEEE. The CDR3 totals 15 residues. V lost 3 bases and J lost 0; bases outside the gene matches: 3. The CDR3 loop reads CASSYSGGSTDTQYF. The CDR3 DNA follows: TGTGCCAGCAGCTACTCAGGGGGCAGCACAGATACGCAGTATTTT.

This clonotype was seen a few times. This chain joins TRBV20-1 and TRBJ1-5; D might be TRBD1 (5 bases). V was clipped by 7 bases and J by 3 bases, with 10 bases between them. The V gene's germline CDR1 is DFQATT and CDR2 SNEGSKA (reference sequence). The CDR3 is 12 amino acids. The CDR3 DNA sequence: TGCAGTGGGCTACAGGACAATCAGCCCCAGCATTTT. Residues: CSGLQDNQPQHF.

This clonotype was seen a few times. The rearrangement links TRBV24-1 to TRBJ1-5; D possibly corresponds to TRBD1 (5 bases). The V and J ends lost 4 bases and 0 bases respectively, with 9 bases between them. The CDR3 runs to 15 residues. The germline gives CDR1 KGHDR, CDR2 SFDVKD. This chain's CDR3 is CATSDRQHSNQPQHF. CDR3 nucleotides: TGTGCCACCAGTGACCGACAGCATAGCAATCAGCCCCAGCATTTT.

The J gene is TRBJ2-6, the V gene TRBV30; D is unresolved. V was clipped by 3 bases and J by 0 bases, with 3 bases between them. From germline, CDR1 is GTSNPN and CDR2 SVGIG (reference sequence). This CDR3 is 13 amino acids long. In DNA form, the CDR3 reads TGTGCCTGGAGGACCTCTGGGGCCAACGTCCTGACTTTC. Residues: CAWRTSGANVLTF. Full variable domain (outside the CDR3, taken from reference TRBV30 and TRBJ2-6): SQTIHQWPATLVQPVGSPLSLECTVEGTSNPNLYWYRQAAGRGLQLLFYSVGIGQISSEVPQNLSASRPQDRQFILSSKKLLLSDSGFYLCAWRTSGANVLTFGAGSRLTVL.

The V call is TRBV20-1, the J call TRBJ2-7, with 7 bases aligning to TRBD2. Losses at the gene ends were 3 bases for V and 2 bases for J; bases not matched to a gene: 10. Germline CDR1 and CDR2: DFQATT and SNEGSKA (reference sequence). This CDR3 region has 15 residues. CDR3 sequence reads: CSASAFAGEAYEQYF. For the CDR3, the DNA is TGCAGTGCTAGTGCCTTCGCGGGGGAGGCCTACGAGCAGTACTTC.

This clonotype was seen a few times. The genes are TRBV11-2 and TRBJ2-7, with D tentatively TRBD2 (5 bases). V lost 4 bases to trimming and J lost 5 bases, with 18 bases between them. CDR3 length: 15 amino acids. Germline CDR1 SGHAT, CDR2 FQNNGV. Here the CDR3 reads CASSSIRGEENEQYF. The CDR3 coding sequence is TGTGCCAGCAGCTCGATACGGGGAGAAGAGAACGAGCAGTACTTC.

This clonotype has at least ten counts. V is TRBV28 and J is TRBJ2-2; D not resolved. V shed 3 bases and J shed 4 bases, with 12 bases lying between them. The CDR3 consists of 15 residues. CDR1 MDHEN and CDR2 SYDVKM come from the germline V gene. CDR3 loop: CASSFSSFFTGELFF. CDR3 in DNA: TGTGCCAGCAGTTTCTCCTCTTTCTTCACCGGGGAGCTGTTTTTT.

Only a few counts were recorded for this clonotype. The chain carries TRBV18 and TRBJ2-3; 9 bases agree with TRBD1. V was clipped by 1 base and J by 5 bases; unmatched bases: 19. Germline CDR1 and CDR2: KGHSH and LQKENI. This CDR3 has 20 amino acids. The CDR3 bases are TGTGCCAGCTCACCACTTCCACAGGGGGCTGGAAAAGGCAGCGGAGATACGCAGTATTTT. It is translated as CASSPLPQGAGKGSGDTQYF.

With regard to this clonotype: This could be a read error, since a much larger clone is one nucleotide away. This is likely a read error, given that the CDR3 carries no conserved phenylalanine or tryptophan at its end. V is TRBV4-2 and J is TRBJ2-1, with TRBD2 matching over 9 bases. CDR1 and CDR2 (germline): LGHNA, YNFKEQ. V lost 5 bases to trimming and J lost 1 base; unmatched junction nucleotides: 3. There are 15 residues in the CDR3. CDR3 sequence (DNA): TGTGCCAGCAGCGAAACTAGCGGGTCCTACAATGAGCAGTTCTCC. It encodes CASSETSGSYNEQFS.

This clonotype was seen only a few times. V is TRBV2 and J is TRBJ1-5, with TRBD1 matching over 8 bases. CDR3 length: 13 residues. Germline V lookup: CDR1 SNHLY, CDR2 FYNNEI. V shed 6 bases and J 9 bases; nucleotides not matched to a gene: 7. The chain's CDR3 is CASRSGTGGPQHF. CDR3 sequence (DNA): TGTGCCAGCAGATCCGGGACAGGAGGGCCCCAGCATTTT. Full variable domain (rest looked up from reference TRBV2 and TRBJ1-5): EPEVTQTPSHQVTQMGQEVILRCVPISNHLYFYWYRQILGQKVEFLVSFYNNEISEKSEIFDDQFSVERPDGSNFTLKIRSTKLEDSAMYFCASRSGTGGPQHFGDGTRLSIL.

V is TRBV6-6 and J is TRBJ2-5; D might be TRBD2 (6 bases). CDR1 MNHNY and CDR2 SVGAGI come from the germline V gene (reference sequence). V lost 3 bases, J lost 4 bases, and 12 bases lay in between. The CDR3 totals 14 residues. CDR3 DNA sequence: TGTGCCAGCAGTTATTCGGGAGCAGGAGAGACCCAGTACTTC. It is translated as CASSYSGAGETQYF.

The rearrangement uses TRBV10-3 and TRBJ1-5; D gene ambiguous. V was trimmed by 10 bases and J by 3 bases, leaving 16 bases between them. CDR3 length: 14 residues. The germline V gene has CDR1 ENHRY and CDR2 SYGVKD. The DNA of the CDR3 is TGTGCCACCCGGGTCCCGGGTGACAATCAGCCCCAGCATTTT. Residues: CATRVPGDNQPQHF.

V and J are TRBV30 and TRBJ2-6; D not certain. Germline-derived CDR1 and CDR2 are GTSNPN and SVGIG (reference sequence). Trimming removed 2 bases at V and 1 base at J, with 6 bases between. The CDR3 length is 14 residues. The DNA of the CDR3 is TGTGCCTGGAGTTTTCAGTCTGGGGCCAACGTCCTGACTTTC. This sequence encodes CAWSFQSGANVLTF.

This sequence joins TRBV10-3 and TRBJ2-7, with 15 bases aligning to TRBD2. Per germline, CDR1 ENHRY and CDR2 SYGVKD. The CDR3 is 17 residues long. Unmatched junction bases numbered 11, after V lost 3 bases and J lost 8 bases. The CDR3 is CAISEPGLAGGLSQQYF. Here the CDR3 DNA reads TGTGCCATCAGTGAACCGGGACTAGCGGGAGGACTATCCCAGCAGTACTTC.

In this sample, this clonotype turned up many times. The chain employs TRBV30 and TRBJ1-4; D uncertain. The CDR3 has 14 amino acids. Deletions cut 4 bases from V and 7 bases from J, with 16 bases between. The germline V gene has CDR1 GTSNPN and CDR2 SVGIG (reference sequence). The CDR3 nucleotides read TGTGCCTGGACCCGGTCCAAGTTAGGTGAAAAACTGTTTTTT. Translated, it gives CAWTRSKLGEKLFF.

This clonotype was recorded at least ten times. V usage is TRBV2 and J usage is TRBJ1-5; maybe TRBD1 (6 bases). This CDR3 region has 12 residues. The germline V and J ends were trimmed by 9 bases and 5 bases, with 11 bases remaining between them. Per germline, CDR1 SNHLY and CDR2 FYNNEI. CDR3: CASTQGYQPQHF. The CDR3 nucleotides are TGTGCCAGTACGCAGGGGTATCAGCCCCAGCATTTT.

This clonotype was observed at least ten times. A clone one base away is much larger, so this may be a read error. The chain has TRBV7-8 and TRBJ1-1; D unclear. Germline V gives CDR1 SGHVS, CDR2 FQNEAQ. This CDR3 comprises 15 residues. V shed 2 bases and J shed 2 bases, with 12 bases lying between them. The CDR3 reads CASSLLPGQNTEAFF. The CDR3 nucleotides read TGTGCCAGCAGCTTACTTCCGGGCCAAAACACTGAAGCTTTCTTT. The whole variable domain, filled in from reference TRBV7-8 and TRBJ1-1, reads GAGVSQSPRYKVAKRGQDVALRCDPISGHVSLFWYQQALGQGPEFLTYFQNEAQLDKSGLPSDRFFAERPEGSVSTLKIQRTQQEDSAVYLCASSLLPGQNTEAFFGQGTRLTVV.

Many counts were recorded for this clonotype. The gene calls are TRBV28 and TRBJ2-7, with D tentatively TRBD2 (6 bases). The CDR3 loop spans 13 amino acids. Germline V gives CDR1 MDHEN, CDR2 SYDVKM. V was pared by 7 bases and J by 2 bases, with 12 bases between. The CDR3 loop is CASTGTSTYEQYF. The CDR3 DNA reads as TGTGCCAGCACCGGGACTTCGACCTACGAGCAGTACTTC.

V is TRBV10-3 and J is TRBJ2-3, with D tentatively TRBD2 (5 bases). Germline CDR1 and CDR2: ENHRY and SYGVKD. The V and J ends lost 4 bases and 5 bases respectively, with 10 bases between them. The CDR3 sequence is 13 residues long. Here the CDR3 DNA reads TGTGCCATCAGTGGAGGGCCGGGAGATACGCAGTATTTT. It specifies CAISGGPGDTQYF.

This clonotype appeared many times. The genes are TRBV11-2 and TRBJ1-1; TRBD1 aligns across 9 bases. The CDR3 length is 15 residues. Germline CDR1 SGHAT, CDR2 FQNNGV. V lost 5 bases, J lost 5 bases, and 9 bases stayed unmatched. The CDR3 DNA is TGTGCCAGCAGCCCGAACCGACAGGGGGGGACTGAAGCTTTCTTT. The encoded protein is CASSPNRQGGTEAFF.

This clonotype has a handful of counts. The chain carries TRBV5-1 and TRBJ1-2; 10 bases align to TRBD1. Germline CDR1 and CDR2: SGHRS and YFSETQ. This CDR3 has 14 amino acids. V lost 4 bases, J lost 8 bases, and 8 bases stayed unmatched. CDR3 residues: CASSLGQGPGGYTF. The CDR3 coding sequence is TGCGCCAGCAGCCTGGGACAGGGGCCTGGGGGCTACACCTTC.

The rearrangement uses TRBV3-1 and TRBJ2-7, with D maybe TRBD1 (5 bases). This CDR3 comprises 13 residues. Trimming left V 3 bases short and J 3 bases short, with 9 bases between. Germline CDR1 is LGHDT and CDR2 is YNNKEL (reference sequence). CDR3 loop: CASSHGAYYEQYF. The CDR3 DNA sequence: TGTGCCAGCAGCCATGGGGCATACTACGAGCAGTACTTC.

The CDR3 DNA reads as TGTGCCAGCAGTGTCACAGGGATCTCAGAGACCCAGTACTTC. Translation gives CASSVTGISETQYF. V and J are TRBV28 and TRBJ2-5, with D possibly being TRBD1 (6 bases). This CDR3 is built from 14 residues. Trimming removed 5 bases at V and 4 bases at J, with 14 bases between. Germline V gene data show CDR1 as MDHEN and CDR2 as SYDVKM.